Here is one T cell receptor beta chain with its context. Its antigen is unidentified. Assay: immunoSEQ multiplex PCR; the TCRdb copy retains only in-frame clones and omits some. The top ten hold around 5.8% of the sample, which has tens of thousands of clones, 70% to 90% seen once. The sample originates from a study of T cell responses to AZD1222 COVID-19 vaccine. Study outcomes and limitations: Mostly white British, mostly female donors; authors suggested clonal diversity may be underestimated. Repertoires were sampled only after the peak T cell response.

Trimming took off 3 bases at V and 2 bases at J, with 11 bases between the two ends. The CDR3 runs to 15 residues. Germline loops: CDR1 KGHSH, CDR2 LQKENI. This TCR derives from an adult in good health. The chain combines TRBV18 with TRBJ2-1; D could derive from TRBD1 or TRBD2 (5 bases each). The sequenced sample was peripheral blood, obtained on day 0 of AZD1222 vaccination. The CDR3 region is CASSPPGTAYNEQFF. The CDR3 bases are TGTGCCAGCTCACCCCCCGGGACGGCCTACAATGAGCAGTTCTTC.